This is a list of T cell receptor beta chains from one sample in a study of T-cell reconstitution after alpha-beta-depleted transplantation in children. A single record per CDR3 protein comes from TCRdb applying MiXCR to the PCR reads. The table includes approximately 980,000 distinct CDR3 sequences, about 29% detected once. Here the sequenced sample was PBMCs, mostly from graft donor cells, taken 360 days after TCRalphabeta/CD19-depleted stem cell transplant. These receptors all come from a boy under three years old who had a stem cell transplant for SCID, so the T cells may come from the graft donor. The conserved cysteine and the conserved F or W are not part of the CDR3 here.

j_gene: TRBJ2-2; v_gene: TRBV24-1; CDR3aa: ATSDPRGPTGELF
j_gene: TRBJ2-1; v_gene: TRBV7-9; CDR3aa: ASSSAGGEYNEQF
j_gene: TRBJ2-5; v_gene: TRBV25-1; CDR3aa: ASRSRAKLAGGSQETQY
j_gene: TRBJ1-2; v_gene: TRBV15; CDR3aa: ATSRDLQGGGYT
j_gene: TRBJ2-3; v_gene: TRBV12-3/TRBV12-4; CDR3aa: ASSPVVWGASTDTQY
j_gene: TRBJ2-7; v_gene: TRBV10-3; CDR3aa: AISEPRGGRVYEQY
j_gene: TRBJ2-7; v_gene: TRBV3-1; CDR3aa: ASSPVVGSSYEQY
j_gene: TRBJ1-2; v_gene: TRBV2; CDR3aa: ATETGFDYGYT
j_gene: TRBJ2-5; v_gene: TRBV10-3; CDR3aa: AISDAGRGETQY
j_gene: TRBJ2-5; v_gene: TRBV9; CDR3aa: ASSPGRGQGILYQETQY
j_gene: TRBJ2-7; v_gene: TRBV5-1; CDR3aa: ASSFGGNYEQY
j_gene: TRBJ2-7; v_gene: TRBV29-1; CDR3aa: SVVWAGGPSVPYEQY
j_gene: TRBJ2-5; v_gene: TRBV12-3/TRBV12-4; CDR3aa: ASRRLAGSARETQY
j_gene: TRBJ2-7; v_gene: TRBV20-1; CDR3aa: SATPGTGNEQY
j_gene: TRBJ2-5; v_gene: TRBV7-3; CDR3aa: ASSADGLAEETQY
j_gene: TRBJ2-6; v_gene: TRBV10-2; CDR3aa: ASMPPGTGANVLT
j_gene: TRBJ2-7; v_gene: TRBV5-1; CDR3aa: ASSLGQGSGEQY
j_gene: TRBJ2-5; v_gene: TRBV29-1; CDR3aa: SATTTGGQTQY
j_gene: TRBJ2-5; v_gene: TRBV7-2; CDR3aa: ASSLTGQGAETQY
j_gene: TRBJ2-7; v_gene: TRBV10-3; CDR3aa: AISVASGPYEQY
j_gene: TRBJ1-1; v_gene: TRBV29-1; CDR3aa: SVVRADSNTEAF
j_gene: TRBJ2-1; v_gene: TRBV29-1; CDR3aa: SVESRASGAQF
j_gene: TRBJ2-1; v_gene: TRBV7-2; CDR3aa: ASSLGQYREQF
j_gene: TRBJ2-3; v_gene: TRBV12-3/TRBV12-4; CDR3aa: ASSPHSGGADTQY
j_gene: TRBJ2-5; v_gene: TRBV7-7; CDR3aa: ASSSGPAGTQETQY
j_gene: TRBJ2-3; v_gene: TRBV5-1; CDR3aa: ASSLVGGLSTDTQY
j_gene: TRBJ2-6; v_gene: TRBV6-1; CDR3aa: ASRDVSSGANVLT
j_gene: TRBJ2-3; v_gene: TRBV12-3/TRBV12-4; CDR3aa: ASSTHVPGADTQY
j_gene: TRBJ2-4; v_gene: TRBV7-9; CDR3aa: ASSSRDLAKNIQY
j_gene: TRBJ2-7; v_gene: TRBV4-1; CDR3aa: ASSQEWGGYEQY
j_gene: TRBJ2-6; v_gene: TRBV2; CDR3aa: ASSAGTGQRSGANVLT
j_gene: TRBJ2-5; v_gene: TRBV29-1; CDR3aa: SGGTGGKETQY
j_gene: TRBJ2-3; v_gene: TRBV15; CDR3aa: ATSRAPWVAIADTQY
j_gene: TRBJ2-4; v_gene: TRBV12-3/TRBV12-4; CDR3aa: ASSQFRGPNIQY
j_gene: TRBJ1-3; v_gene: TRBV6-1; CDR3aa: ASSLLGSQGNTIY
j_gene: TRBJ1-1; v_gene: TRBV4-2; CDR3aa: ASRVGGDTEAF
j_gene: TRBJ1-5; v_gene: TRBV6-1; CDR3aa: ASSPDRGYSNQPQH
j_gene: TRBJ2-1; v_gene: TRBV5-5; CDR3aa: ASSPGITYNEQF
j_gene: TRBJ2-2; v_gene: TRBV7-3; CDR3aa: ASSLRLAGAANTGELF
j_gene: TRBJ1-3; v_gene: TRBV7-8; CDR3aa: ASSSNYPGNTIY
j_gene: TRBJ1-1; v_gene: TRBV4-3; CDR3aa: ASSQDDGNTEAF
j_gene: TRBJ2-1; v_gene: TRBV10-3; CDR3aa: AMGRQGNEQF
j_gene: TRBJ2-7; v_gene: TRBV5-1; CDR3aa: ASSLAWGTTIYEQY
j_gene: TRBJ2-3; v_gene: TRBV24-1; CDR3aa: ATSDLGNSGRVTQY
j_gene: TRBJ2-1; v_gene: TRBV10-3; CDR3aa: AISSSGGNNEQF
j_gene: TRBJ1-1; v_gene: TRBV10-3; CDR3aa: AISESVANTEAF
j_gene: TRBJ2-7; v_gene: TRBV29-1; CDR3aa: SVEDVDSSSKQY
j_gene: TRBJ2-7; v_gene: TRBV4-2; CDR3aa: ASSQSRLAVTEQY
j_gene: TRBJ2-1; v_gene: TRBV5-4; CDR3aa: ASSVGDNAYNEQF
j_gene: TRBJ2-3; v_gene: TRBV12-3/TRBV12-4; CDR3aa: ASSFRGIADTQY
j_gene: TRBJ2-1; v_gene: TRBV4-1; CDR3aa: ASSQDYGTGIYNEQF
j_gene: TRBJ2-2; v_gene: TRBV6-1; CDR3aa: ASNIQGNTGELF
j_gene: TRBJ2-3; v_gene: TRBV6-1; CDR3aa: ASSRLRSTSGDTQY
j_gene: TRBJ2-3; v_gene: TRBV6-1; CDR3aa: ASSQNRGLGTDTQY
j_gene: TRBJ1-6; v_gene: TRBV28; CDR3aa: ASSLGGYSSYNSPLH
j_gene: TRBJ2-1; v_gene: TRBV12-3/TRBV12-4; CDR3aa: ASSLGPLTWTLYNEQF
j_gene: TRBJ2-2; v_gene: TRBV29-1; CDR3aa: SVSGTGELF